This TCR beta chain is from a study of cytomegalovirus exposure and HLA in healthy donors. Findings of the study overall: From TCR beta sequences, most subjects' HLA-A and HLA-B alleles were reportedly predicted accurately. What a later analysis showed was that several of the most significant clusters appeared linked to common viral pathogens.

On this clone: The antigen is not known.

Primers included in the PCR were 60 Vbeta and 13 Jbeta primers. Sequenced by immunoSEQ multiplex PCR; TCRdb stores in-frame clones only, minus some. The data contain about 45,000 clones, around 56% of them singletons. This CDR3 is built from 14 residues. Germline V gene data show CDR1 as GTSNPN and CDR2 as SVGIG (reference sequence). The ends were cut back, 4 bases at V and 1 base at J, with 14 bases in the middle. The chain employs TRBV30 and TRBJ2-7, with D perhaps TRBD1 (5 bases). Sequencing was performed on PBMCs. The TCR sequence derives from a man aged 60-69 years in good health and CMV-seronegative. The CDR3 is CAWKVGATSYEQYF. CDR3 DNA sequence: TGTGCCTGGAAGGTTGGGGCAACGTCCTACGAGCAGTACTTC.